This T cell receptor (beta chain) was found in a study of blood T cell repertoires in COVID-19 (TCRdb year 2020). With respect to the entire study: Samples covering the acute and convalescent phases of COVID-19 were provided by collaborators in the United States, Italy and Spain. The prospective study material was composed of cDNA or gDNA derived from T cells, B-cell-depleted T cells, or PBMCs. Subjects who had been exposed to COVID-19, were actively infected with it, or had recovered from it provided the deeply sampled blood TCRbeta repertoires that made up the dataset. The repertoires were released in a freely available public database meant as a resource for research on the immune response to SARS-CoV-2. Samples were obtained from the ongoing ImmuneRACE study (first 160 participants) and from 1,200 or so subjects provided by 6 global collaborators. Sample metadata almost always included a de-identified subject ID, COVID-19 status, age in years and sex. HLA class I and class II types, where available, came from metadata supplied by the sample provider rather than from assay-based typing.

Whole blood was collected in K2EDTA tubes by collaborating institutions according to the institutions' own protocols. For TCRbeta analysis, collaborators shipped samples as frozen whole blood, isolated PBMCs, or DNA extracted from either of those sample types. The study at large found these results: The amount of clinical and demographic metadata varied by source and participant and was provided uncurated.

The immunoSEQ Assay, a bias-controlled multiplex PCR, was used to amplify TCRbeta CDR3 regions from genomic DNA. As for the authors' bioinformatics: Nucleated cell counts per sample were estimated from amplification of reference gene primers within the assay. To quantify the absolute abundance of each unique TCRbeta CDR3 rearrangement, sequence reads were collapsed and filtered. For each sample, productive Simpson clonality was calculated as the square root of Simpson's diversity index over productive rearrangements. Sourced from immuneACCESS, this table was stored by TCRdb with only in-frame sequences that have V and J called. A share of the clones is absent; for the studies checked, an unresolved V gene accounts for under half, and the remainder has no known explanation. D and trimming come from the DNA, and the V and J calls and clone size come from that table. The sample table shows 150,000 to 250,000 clones, and about 80% are seen once. The ten largest clones add up to about 6.9% of the sample.

A remark on this clone: There is no known antigen for this receptor. Base qualities were left out, and no much larger clone turns up one base away.

CDR1 and CDR2 are drawn from the germline V gene: SNHLY, FYNNEI. After removal of 6 bases from V and 5 bases from J, the junction retains 6 bases not matched to a gene. From cysteine to phenylalanine, the CDR3 is 15 amino acids long. Of the read, only the CDR3 DNA is kept; its 45 bases are in frame from base 1. Specimen: peripheral blood. The chain links TRBV2 with TRBJ2-3, with TRBD2 identical over 12 junction bases. The TCR was taken from a human donor with acute or convalescent COVID-19. The donor label of this sample is uncertain. The CDR3 sequence is CASRLSSGRVDTQYF. The bases read TGTGCCAGCAGACTTTCTAGCGGGAGGGTAGATACGCAGTATTTT.